Listed below are T cell receptor beta chains from one sample, sequenced in a study of cytomegalovirus exposure and HLA in healthy donors. Repertoires were generated with immunoSEQ multiplex PCR, while TCRdb's copy carries only in-frame clones and drops some. This sample has some 84,000 clones, with under 95% found just once. Sequenced sample: PBMCs. The source of these receptors is a man aged 25 to 40 in good health and CMV-seronegative. Each CDR3 is given with its conserved first and last residue. A D gene is named only where the DNA matches it firmly. The listing skips clone size in some rows; elsewhere it reads once, few, many or a size class.

d_call: TRBD2; cdr3_length: 15; v_call: TRBV30; clone_size: -; j_call: TRBJ2-1; cdr3_nt: TGTGCCTGGAGCGGCGGACTAGCGGTCTACAATGAGCAGTTCTTC; cdr3_aa: CAWSGGLAVYNEQFF
d_call: -; cdr3_length: 16; v_call: TRBV5-1; clone_size: -; j_call: TRBJ1-1; cdr3_nt: TGCGCCAGCAGCTTGGCCATCAGGTCTGAGTTCACTGAAGCTTTCTTT; cdr3_aa: CASSLAIRSEFTEAFF
d_call: -; cdr3_length: 16; v_call: TRBV10-1; clone_size: -; j_call: TRBJ1-3; cdr3_nt: TGCGCCAGCAGTGAGCTTCTCGGCGGCTCTGGAAACACCATATATTTT; cdr3_aa: CASSELLGGSGNTIYF
d_call: -; cdr3_length: 14; v_call: TRBV18; clone_size: -; j_call: TRBJ2-1; cdr3_nt: TGTGCCAGCTCACCGATGAATGGGCGGGGTACGCAGTTCTTC; cdr3_aa: CASSPMNGRGTQFF
d_call: TRBD1; cdr3_length: 17; v_call: TRBV28; clone_size: once; j_call: TRBJ2-7; cdr3_nt: TGTGCCAGCAGTTTACCCTCAACCGGGACAGTGTCCTACGAGCAGTACTTC; cdr3_aa: CASSLPSTGTVSYEQYF
d_call: TRBD1; cdr3_length: 14; v_call: TRBV11-2; clone_size: -; j_call: TRBJ1-2; cdr3_nt: TGTGCCAGCAGACAGACAGGGACTAACTATGGCTACACCTTC; cdr3_aa: CASRQTGTNYGYTF
d_call: -; cdr3_length: 12; v_call: TRBV19; clone_size: -; j_call: TRBJ1-4; cdr3_nt: TGTGCCAGTAGTGTGGACAGAGAAAAACTGTTTTTT; cdr3_aa: CASSVDREKLFF
d_call: -; cdr3_length: 13; v_call: TRBV30; clone_size: -; j_call: TRBJ1-5; cdr3_nt: TGTGCCTGGAGTTCCCAGGGAAAAGAGCCCCAGCATTTT; cdr3_aa: CAWSSQGKEPQHF
d_call: TRBD2; cdr3_length: 15; v_call: TRBV11-2; clone_size: -; j_call: TRBJ2-7; cdr3_nt: TGTGCCAGCAGCCCGACTGGGGGAGCGGGAGGCGAGCAGTACTTC; cdr3_aa: CASSPTGGAGGEQYF
d_call: TRBD1; cdr3_length: 13; v_call: TRBV28; clone_size: -; j_call: TRBJ1-1; cdr3_nt: TGTGCCAGCAGCCCTCCCTGGGACAGAGAAACTTTCTTT; cdr3_aa: CASSPPWDRETFF
d_call: TRBD2; cdr3_length: 16; v_call: TRBV7-6; clone_size: -; j_call: TRBJ2-3; cdr3_nt: TGTGCCAGCAGCCCGCTAGCGGGGAGCATCACAGATACGCAGTATTTT; cdr3_aa: CASSPLAGSITDTQYF
d_call: TRBD2; cdr3_length: 15; v_call: TRBV7-6; clone_size: once; j_call: TRBJ2-3; cdr3_nt: TGTGCCAGCAGCTTGGCTAGCGGGGAATCAGATACGCAGTATTTT; cdr3_aa: CASSLASGESDTQYF
d_call: TRBD1; cdr3_length: 17; v_call: TRBV28; clone_size: -; j_call: TRBJ2-3; cdr3_nt: TGTGCCAGCAGTTCAGCCTCCGGGACAGGAGTCACAGATACGCAGTATTTT; cdr3_aa: CASSSASGTGVTDTQYF
d_call: -; cdr3_length: 13; v_call: TRBV28; clone_size: -; j_call: TRBJ2-5; cdr3_nt: TGTGCCAGCGTCGGGGGTCGGCAAGAGACCCAGTACTTC; cdr3_aa: CASVGGRQETQYF
d_call: TRBD1; cdr3_length: 15; v_call: TRBV29-1; clone_size: -; j_call: TRBJ2-3; cdr3_nt: TGCAGCGTTGAAAGGTGGGACAGGGACACAGATACGCAGTATTTT; cdr3_aa: CSVERWDRDTDTQYF
d_call: -; cdr3_length: 15; v_call: TRBV10-1; clone_size: -; j_call: TRBJ1-1; cdr3_nt: TGCGCCAGCAGTTCGGACAGCAGGCTCTTCGCTGAAGCTTTCTTT; cdr3_aa: CASSSDSRLFAEAFF
d_call: TRBD1; cdr3_length: 12; v_call: TRBV28; clone_size: -; j_call: TRBJ1-2; cdr3_nt: TGTGCCAGCAGGGTGACAGGGTATGGCTACACCTTC; cdr3_aa: CASRVTGYGYTF
d_call: TRBD1; cdr3_length: 15; v_call: TRBV27; clone_size: -; j_call: TRBJ1-1; cdr3_nt: TGTGCCAGCAGTTTATTTTCAGGGGGCTCCCCTGAAGCTTTCTTT; cdr3_aa: CASSLFSGGSPEAFF
d_call: TRBD1; cdr3_length: 13; v_call: TRBV28; clone_size: -; j_call: TRBJ2-7; cdr3_nt: TGTGCCAGCACCTCGGGACAGGCTTACGAGCAGTACTTC; cdr3_aa: CASTSGQAYEQYF
d_call: -; cdr3_length: 16; v_call: TRBV5-1; clone_size: -; j_call: TRBJ1-3; cdr3_nt: TGCGCCAGCAGCTGGGGGGTTAATTCAGAAGGAAACACCATATATTTT; cdr3_aa: CASSWGVNSEGNTIYF
d_call: TRBD1; cdr3_length: 15; v_call: TRBV6-1; clone_size: -; j_call: TRBJ2-7; cdr3_nt: TGTGCCAGCAGGATGACTGTGACAGGGTCCTACGAGCAGTACTTC; cdr3_aa: CASRMTVTGSYEQYF
d_call: -; cdr3_length: 14; v_call: TRBV10-1; clone_size: -; j_call: TRBJ2-5; cdr3_nt: TGCGCCAGCAGTGAGTCGGGAGGCGGGGAGACCCAGTACTTC; cdr3_aa: CASSESGGGETQYF
d_call: TRBD1; cdr3_length: 16; v_call: TRBV7-8; clone_size: -; j_call: TRBJ2-2; cdr3_nt: TGTGCCAGCAGCTCCCGGGACAGGGATATCGCCGGGGAGCTGTTTTTT; cdr3_aa: CASSSRDRDIAGELFF
d_call: -; cdr3_length: 13; v_call: TRBV25-1; clone_size: -; j_call: TRBJ1-3; cdr3_nt: TGTGCCAGCTCCCCCGTCTCTGGAAACACCATATATTTT; cdr3_aa: CASSPVSGNTIYF
d_call: -; cdr3_length: 16; v_call: TRBV5-6; clone_size: -; j_call: TRBJ1-6; cdr3_nt: TGTGCCAGCAGCCGAGCGGGGACATCTGCGGGTTCACCCCTCCACTTT; cdr3_aa: CASSRAGTSAGSPLHF
d_call: TRBD2; cdr3_length: 15; v_call: TRBV19; clone_size: -; j_call: TRBJ2-7; cdr3_nt: TGTGCCAGTAGTATTGGGGATAGCGGGAATTCCGAGCAGTACTTC; cdr3_aa: CASSIGDSGNSEQYF
d_call: TRBD1; cdr3_length: 14; v_call: TRBV10-2; clone_size: -; j_call: TRBJ1-1; cdr3_nt: TGCGCCAGCAGGACAGGGGCCCGTAACACTGAAGCTTTCTTT; cdr3_aa: CASRTGARNTEAFF
d_call: TRBD2; cdr3_length: 14; v_call: TRBV11-2; clone_size: -; j_call: TRBJ2-3; cdr3_nt: TGTGCCAGCGAGGGACTAGCGGGAAGAGATACGCAGTATTTT; cdr3_aa: CASEGLAGRDTQYF
d_call: -; cdr3_length: 15; v_call: TRBV28; clone_size: -; j_call: TRBJ1-1; cdr3_nt: TGTGCCAGCAGCTCCCGGGCCGGGACAAGATTTGAAGCTTTCTTT; cdr3_aa: CASSSRAGTRFEAFF
d_call: -; cdr3_length: 17; v_call: TRBV15; clone_size: few; j_call: TRBJ1-1; cdr3_nt: TGTGCCACCAGCCACTACCCTTTGGAACAGGATAACACTGAAGCTTTCTTT; cdr3_aa: CATSHYPLEQDNTEAFF
d_call: -; cdr3_length: 16; v_call: TRBV11-2; clone_size: -; j_call: TRBJ1-6; cdr3_nt: TGTGCCAGCAGCACCGGATGGGGGGTTGGTAATTCACCCCTCCACTTT; cdr3_aa: CASSTGWGVGNSPLHF
d_call: -; cdr3_length: 13; v_call: TRBV5-4; clone_size: -; j_call: TRBJ1-2; cdr3_nt: TGTGCCAGCAGTAGGGCAGGGAACTATGGCTACACCTTC; cdr3_aa: CASSRAGNYGYTF
d_call: -; cdr3_length: 16; v_call: TRBV2; clone_size: -; j_call: TRBJ1-5; cdr3_nt: TGTGCCAGCAGTGAGTTTATGGCAGGGAGCAATCAGCCCCAGCATTTT; cdr3_aa: CASSEFMAGSNQPQHF
d_call: TRBD2; cdr3_length: 15; v_call: TRBV7-2; clone_size: -; j_call: TRBJ2-7; cdr3_nt: TGTGCCAGCAGCTTCACCGGGACTAGCGGCTACGAGCAGTACTTC; cdr3_aa: CASSFTGTSGYEQYF
d_call: -; cdr3_length: 14; v_call: TRBV6-6; clone_size: -; j_call: TRBJ2-7; cdr3_nt: TGTGCCAGCAGTTTTCCAGACAGAGCCTACGAGCAGTACTTC; cdr3_aa: CASSFPDRAYEQYF
d_call: TRBD2; cdr3_length: 17; v_call: TRBV4-1; clone_size: -; j_call: TRBJ2-1; cdr3_nt: TGCGCCAGCAGCCAGATAGCGGGGGACCCCTCCTACAATGAGCAGTTCTTC; cdr3_aa: CASSQIAGDPSYNEQFF
d_call: TRBD1; cdr3_length: 18; v_call: TRBV11-2; clone_size: -; j_call: TRBJ1-1; cdr3_nt: TGTGCCAGCAGCCCGGGAAAATTCACAGGGGAAGGGAACACTGAAGCTTTCTTT; cdr3_aa: CASSPGKFTGEGNTEAFF
d_call: -; cdr3_length: 16; v_call: TRBV27; clone_size: -; j_call: TRBJ2-7; cdr3_nt: TGTGCCAGCAGGGGATTCGGGATCGAGAACCCCTACGAGCAGTACTTC; cdr3_aa: CASRGFGIENPYEQYF
d_call: -; cdr3_length: 15; v_call: TRBV7-3; clone_size: -; j_call: TRBJ2-3; cdr3_nt: TGTGCCAGCAGCTTTACACTGGACAACACAGATACGCAGTATTTT; cdr3_aa: CASSFTLDNTDTQYF
d_call: TRBD2; cdr3_length: 20; v_call: TRBV18; clone_size: -; j_call: TRBJ2-3; cdr3_nt: TGTGCCAGCTCAGGCTGGTCTAGCGGAGACCTCCTTCGGAGCACAGATACGCAGTATTTT; cdr3_aa: CASSGWSSGDLLRSTDTQYF
d_call: -; cdr3_length: 15; v_call: TRBV7-2; clone_size: -; j_call: TRBJ1-6; cdr3_nt: TGTGCCAGCAGCGCAGCGCCCGGGTCCGATTCACCCCTCCACTTT; cdr3_aa: CASSAAPGSDSPLHF
d_call: -; cdr3_length: 13; v_call: TRBV5-6; clone_size: -; j_call: TRBJ1-1; cdr3_nt: TGTGCCAGCAGCCGCGGGGGGAACACTGAAGCTTTCTTT; cdr3_aa: CASSRGGNTEAFF
d_call: TRBD1; cdr3_length: 21; v_call: TRBV13; clone_size: -; j_call: TRBJ1-6; cdr3_nt: TGTGCCAGCAGCCCGTTCGAAATTCATCCGGGACAGGTCTCCTATAATTCACCCCTCCACTTT; cdr3_aa: CASSPFEIHPGQVSYNSPLHF
d_call: TRBD1; cdr3_length: 16; v_call: TRBV6-1; clone_size: -; j_call: TRBJ2-2; cdr3_nt: TGTGCCAGCAGTGCCCAGGGACAGGGGGAGGGCGGGGAGCTGTTTTTT; cdr3_aa: CASSAQGQGEGGELFF
d_call: -; cdr3_length: 13; v_call: TRBV6-1; clone_size: few; j_call: TRBJ1-1; cdr3_nt: TGTGCCAGCAGCCTCGAGGTCGAAAATGAAGCTTTCTTT; cdr3_aa: CASSLEVENEAFF
d_call: TRBD2; cdr3_length: 17; v_call: TRBV10-2; clone_size: -; j_call: TRBJ2-5; cdr3_nt: TGCGCCAGTCCTATCAAGGGGGGTAGCGGGGGCCAAGAGACCCAGTACTTC; cdr3_aa: CASPIKGGSGGQETQYF
d_call: -; cdr3_length: 12; v_call: TRBV10-3; clone_size: -; j_call: TRBJ1-4; cdr3_nt: TGTGCCATCTCGAGGGCGGGAGAAAAACTGTTTTTT; cdr3_aa: CAISRAGEKLFF
d_call: TRBD2; cdr3_length: 15; v_call: TRBV2; clone_size: -; j_call: TRBJ2-4; cdr3_nt: TGTGCCAGCAGTGAATCCCCTAGCGGGGGGGCTGGGGGCGGTTTC; cdr3_aa: CASSESPSGGAGGGF
d_call: TRBD1; cdr3_length: 15; v_call: TRBV7-2; clone_size: -; j_call: TRBJ1-2; cdr3_nt: TGTGCCAGCAGCCCTACACCAGGGGGCAAGGGCGGCTACACCTTC; cdr3_aa: CASSPTPGGKGGYTF
d_call: -; cdr3_length: 15; v_call: TRBV19; clone_size: -; j_call: TRBJ2-4; cdr3_nt: TGTGCCAGTAGTATTTCCAGGTTAGACAAAAACATTCAGTACTTC; cdr3_aa: CASSISRLDKNIQYF
d_call: -; cdr3_length: 14; v_call: TRBV27; clone_size: once; j_call: TRBJ2-1; cdr3_nt: TGTGCCAGCAGCCTAGGAGGCGCACACAATGAGCAGTTCTTC; cdr3_aa: CASSLGGAHNEQFF
d_call: -; cdr3_length: 14; v_call: TRBV6-1; clone_size: -; j_call: TRBJ2-7; cdr3_nt: TGTGCCAGCACCCGGTGGGGGGGGGCCGGGGAGCAGTACTTC; cdr3_aa: CASTRWGGAGEQYF
d_call: TRBD2; cdr3_length: 14; v_call: TRBV30; clone_size: once; j_call: TRBJ2-1; cdr3_nt: TGTGCCTGGAGCCATCTAGCGGATTACAATGAGCAGTTCTTC; cdr3_aa: CAWSHLADYNEQFF
d_call: -; cdr3_length: 17; v_call: TRBV5-1; clone_size: -; j_call: TRBJ2-5; cdr3_nt: TGCGCCAGCAGCTTGGACTTATACAGGGAGAACCAAGAGACCCAGTACTTC; cdr3_aa: CASSLDLYRENQETQYF
d_call: -; cdr3_length: 16; v_call: TRBV9; clone_size: -; j_call: TRBJ2-1; cdr3_nt: TGTGCCAGCAGCGCGCCGGTGGGGGGACTCGGGAATGAGCAGTTCTTC; cdr3_aa: CASSAPVGGLGNEQFF